This is a list of T cell receptor beta chains from one sample in a study of blood T cell repertoires in COVID-19. Assay used: immunoSEQ multiplex PCR; TCRdb lists only in-frame clones, some missing. The sample lists approximately 140,000 clones; approximately 86% were seen once. The sequenced sample was peripheral blood. All receptors come from a woman aged 60-70 years with acute or convalescent COVID-19. Each CDR3 is given with its conserved first and last residue. The D gene is left open where the match is weak. Not every row has a clone size; where given, it reads once, few, many or a size class.

v_call	d_call	clone_size	cdr3_aa
TRBV5-4	-	-	CASTFQSAITNTEAFF
TRBV7-9	-	few	CASSLGGLNQPQHF
TRBV28	TRBD1	-	CASSRTGNTGELFF
TRBV6-6	TRBD1	-	CASSYGTGGFGGYTF
TRBV3-1/TRBV3-2	TRBD2	-	CASSQGYLGLVYIQYF
TRBV5-6	TRBD1	-	CASSYRPGQILTGDEKLFF
TRBV6-5	TRBD1	-	CASSNRDRNEKLFF
TRBV19	-	-	CASSTTGDTEAFF
TRBV6-1	-	-	CASSEVSGMNTGELFF
TRBV10-3	-	few	CAISEPGGGLGELFF
TRBV4-3	-	-	CASSQKTGLNYGYTF
TRBV25-1	-	-	CASSGVQASISPLHF
TRBV24-1	-	-	CATPQGYTEAFF
TRBV24-1	-	-	CATSDPGFPGQPQHF
TRBV18	-	-	CASSPSGEETQYF
TRBV11-2	-	-	CASSLDLAERRTLHF
TRBV6-2/TRBV6-3	TRBD2	-	CASSYGAGGRETQYF
TRBV6-5	TRBD1	once	CASRDVGQGYTEAFF
TRBV7-9	TRBD2	once	CASSSGASGDSYNEQFF
TRBV24-1	-	-	CATTGVPYNEQFF
TRBV4-1	-	-	CASSQESSFGGPGANEQFF
TRBV28	-	once	CASSSDRRFYGYTF
TRBV28	TRBD1	-	CASSSFPGQGYGYTF
TRBV9	-	-	CASSVGTVGSYEQYF
TRBV3-1/TRBV3-2	-	-	CASSQGRFWGNTIYF
TRBV2	-	-	CASTPWGVAEAFF
TRBV2	TRBD1	-	CASSYSGGTGGLFF
TRBV5-1	-	-	CASSSQGRGYTF
TRBV19	TRBD1	few	CASSTSGGADYGYTF